The subject of this entry is one T cell receptor beta chain. This sample is drawn from a study of blood T cell repertoires in COVID-19. Trimming took off 0 bases at V and 8 bases at J, with 5 bases between the two ends. The CDR3 runs to 12 residues. From germline, CDR1 is SGHAT and CDR2 FQDESV (reference sequence). Profiling relied on immunoSEQ multiplex PCR, and the TCRdb table lists in-frame clones only, not all of them. The top ten clones hold around 6% of a sample with roughly 250,000 clones, over 80% of them seen once. The rearrangement joins TRBV11-1 to TRBJ2-1; no clear D. This clonotype was obtained from a human donor in a cohort sampled during active COVID-19. The specimen sequenced was peripheral blood. Written as DNA, the CDR3 is TGTGCCAGCAGCTTAGCGGGCTATGAGCAGTTCTTC. It codes for CASSLAGYEQFF.